These 32 T cell receptor beta chains share one sample of origin, sequenced in a study of T cells in Graves' hyperthyroidism and ophthalmopathy. Researchers took RNA transcripts and amplified the TCR beta CDR3 regions from them. The HTBI primer set served for first-round RT-PCR of the TCR CDR3. A single record per CDR3 protein comes from TCRdb applying MiXCR to the multiplex PCR reads. The sample has some 400,000 distinct CDR3 sequences; over 11% are singletons. Material: blood. These receptor sequences come from a woman aged 55 to 70 with Graves' hyperthyroidism.

This clonotype was seen more than once but under ten times. One junction end disagrees with the germline gene, perhaps due to a read error. The chain recombines TRBV5-1 with TRBJ2-3; tentatively, D is TRBD1 (5 bases). CDR1 SGHRS and CDR2 YFSETQ come from the germline V gene. The CDR3 sequence is 14 residues long. In DNA form, the CDR3 reads TGCGCCAGCAGCTTGGTTCCTAACACAGGTACGCAGTATTTT. The encoded protein is CASSLVPNTGTQYF.

This clonotype was seen at least ten times. The J gene is TRBJ2-2, the V gene TRBV30, with 15 bases lining up with TRBD2. In germline, CDR1 is GTSNPN, CDR2 SVGIG (reference sequence). CDR3 length: 15 amino acids. After removal of 3 bases from V and 7 bases from J, the junction contained 3 bases not matched to a gene. The CDR3 bases are TGTGCCTGGAGCAGGACTAGCGGGAGGGTCGGGGAGCTGTTTTTT. Protein: CAWSRTSGRVGELFF.

This clonotype was observed a few times. V is TRBV5-1 and J is TRBJ2-3; a weak D match, TRBD2 (6 bases). Germline loops: CDR1 SGHRS, CDR2 YFSETQ. The CDR3 is 16 residues long. V was clipped by 1 base and J by 4 bases, with 16 bases between them. As DNA, the CDR3 is TGCGCCAGCAGCTTGATCACGGGAGTTTTCCCAGATACGCAGTATTTT. Its protein product is CASSLITGVFPDTQYF.

This chain links TRBV7-3 with TRBJ2-1; D possibly corresponds to TRBD1 (5 bases). Trimming shortened V by 11 bases and J by 11 bases, and 13 bases separated the two germline ends. Germline V gene lookup returns CDR1 SGHTA and CDR2 FQGTGA. This CDR3 is built from 10 residues. The CDR3 nucleotides are TGTGCCCCCCGGACATCACAGCAGTTCTTC. This translates into CAPRTSQQFF.

This clonotype was counted only a few times. A much larger clone differs from this one at a single base, so this may be a read error. The CDR3 sequence is CASSLGDRAGSTIYF. In nucleotides, the CDR3 is TGTGCCAGCAGTTTAGGGGACAGGGCTGGAAGCACCATATATTTT. The chain employs TRBV28 and TRBJ1-3, with 9 bases that match TRBD1. The CDR3 contains 15 residues. Germline V gene lookup returns CDR1 MDHEN and CDR2 SYDVKM.

At least ten counts were recorded for this clonotype. The rearrangement uses TRBV28 and TRBJ1-1; a possible D gene is TRBD1 (6 bases). The CDR3 is 13 residues long. Germline CDR1 MDHEN, CDR2 SYDVKM. V dropped 9 bases and J dropped 6 bases, with 17 bases sitting between them. This CDR3 is CASMTGGGAEAFF. Here the CDR3 DNA reads TGTGCCAGTATGACGGGGGGGGGCGCTGAAGCTTTCTTT.

Ten or more counts support this clonotype. The chain couples TRBV5-1 to TRBJ1-1, with D perhaps matching TRBD1 (6 bases). V was clipped by 0 bases and J by 4 bases, with 10 bases between them. CDR3 length: 14 amino acids. Germline V CDR1 and CDR2: SGHRS, YFSETQ. DNA for the CDR3: TGCGCCAGCAGCTTGGGGGGGCGGGGCACTGAAGCTTTCTTT. Translated: CASSLGGRGTEAFF.

This clonotype was picked up many times. The chain employs TRBV29-1 and TRBJ1-6; D might be TRBD1 (5 bases). The V gene lost 5 bases and the J gene lost 7 bases, with 12 bases spanning the gap. The CDR3 is made up of 13 amino acids. Germline CDR1 SQVTM, CDR2 ANQGSEA. The CDR3 spells CSVQQGENSPLHF. CDR3 DNA: TGCAGCGTTCAGCAGGGCGAGAATTCACCCCTCCACTTT.

This clonotype was counted between two and nine times. This chain uses TRBV5-1 with TRBJ2-7; 7 bases fit TRBD2. CDR3 length: 15 amino acids. Germline values: CDR1 SGHRS, CDR2 YFSETQ. V lost 3 bases, J lost 5 bases, and 11 bases stayed unmatched. CDR3 nucleotide sequence: TGCGCCAGCAGCTGGGGAGCGGGAAAAGGAGACGAGCAGTACTTC. This codes for CASSWGAGKGDEQYF.

The chain couples TRBV12-3 or TRBV12-4 to TRBJ2-7; D is possibly TRBD1 (6 bases). The CDR3 consists of 13 residues. V lost 6 bases to trimming and J lost 9 bases, with 18 bases between them. As DNA, the CDR3 is TGTGCCAGCAGCTCCTGGGACATCGCAGTGCAGTACTTC. This sequence encodes CASSSWDIAVQYF.

This clonotype was picked up many times. The rearrangement links TRBV20-1 to TRBJ2-1; the match to TRBD2 covers 9 bases. The CDR3 covers 15 residues. The V gene's germline CDR1 is DFQATT and CDR2 SNEGSKA (reference sequence). Unmatched junction bases numbered 4, after V lost 0 bases and J lost 4 bases. The CDR3 reads CSARDALAGYNEQFF. The CDR3 nucleotides are TGCAGTGCTAGAGATGCACTAGCGGGTTACAATGAGCAGTTCTTC.

Regarding this clonotype: With a much larger clone just one base away, this may be a read error. The CDR3 ends on some other residue instead of the conserved phenylalanine or tryptophan, so this is likely a read error. The chain combines TRBV7-6 with TRBJ2-3; 8 bases fit TRBD2. The CDR3 is made up of 15 amino acids. The junction had 4 bases not matched to a gene; V was cut back by 5 bases and J by 0 bases. Germline CDR1 is SGHVS and CDR2 is FNYEAQ. CDR3 bases: TGTGCCAGCAGCAAAACTAGCGGAAGCACAGATACGCAGTATTCT. Encoded protein: CASSKTSGSTDTQYS.

This clonotype appeared a few times. CDR3 in amino acids: CASSESSEQFF. The CDR3 coding sequence is TGCGCCAGCAGTGAGTCTTCTGAGCAGTTCTTC. The gene calls are TRBV10-2 and TRBJ2-1; no definite D call. CDR3 length equals 11 residues. V lost 0 bases and J lost 9, with 3 bases in between. Germline CDR1 and CDR2: WSHSY and SAAADI.

Many counts were recorded for this clonotype. The CDR3 here is CSVGRREGADTQYF. CDR3 bases: TGCAGCGTTGGAAGGCGGGAGGGGGCAGATACGCAGTATTTT. This chain uses TRBV29-1 with TRBJ2-3; TRBD2 matches at 9 bases. Per germline, CDR1 SQVTM and CDR2 ANQGSEA. The CDR3 runs to 14 residues. With V trimmed by 4 bases and J by 4 bases, 6 bases remained unmatched.

Many counts were recorded for this clonotype. The CDR3 DNA sequence: TGTGCCATCAGTGACCTAAAGGGGACTAGCGTCTCCGATACGCAGTATTTT. The encoded protein is CAISDLKGTSVSDTQYF. The chain carries TRBV10-3 and TRBJ2-3; 10 bases map to TRBD2. The CDR3 length is 17 residues. V shed 3 bases and J 6 bases; nucleotides not matched to a gene: 12. Germline CDR1 is ENHRY and CDR2 is SYGVKD.

This clonotype was observed at least ten times. The chain joins TRBV7-6 to TRBJ2-4, with TRBD2 identical over 7 bases. V lost 4 bases to trimming and J lost 7 bases; unmatched junction nucleotides: 4. This CDR3 spans 13 amino acids. Germline CDR1 SGHVS, CDR2 FNYEAQ. Written as DNA, the CDR3 is TGTGCCAGCAGCTCCCACGGGGGGAACATTCAGTACTTC. Protein sequence: CASSSHGGNIQYF.

J is TRBJ1-2 and V is TRBV28, with D possibly matching TRBD1 (6 bases). V was trimmed by 6 bases and J by 7 bases, leaving 12 bases between them. The germline V gene has CDR1 MDHEN and CDR2 SYDVKM. The CDR3 runs to 12 residues. In nucleotides, the CDR3 is TGTGCCAGCAGGTCCAGGGGTAGTGGCTACACCTTC. It yields the protein CASRSRGSGYTF.

The table lists this clonotype with a few counts. This sequence joins TRBV20-1 and TRBJ2-5, with no clear D. The CDR3 sequence is 12 residues long. V was trimmed by 3 bases and J by 4 bases, leaving 9 bases between them. Germline V gives CDR1 DFQATT, CDR2 SNEGSKA (reference sequence). This CDR3 reads CSARRSSETQYF. CDR3 coding DNA: TGCAGTGCTAGGAGGAGTTCAGAGACCCAGTACTTC.

This clonotype was seen more than once but under ten times. The V call is TRBV6-1, the J call TRBJ1-2; possibly TRBD1 for D (5 bases). CDR1 is MNHNS, CDR2 SASEGT, per germline. Trimming stripped 6 bases from V and 0 bases from J, with 11 bases between. CDR3 size: 14 residues. The CDR3 DNA is TGTGCCAGCAGATCTGGGGGTGCTAACTATGGCTACACCTTC. Protein: CASRSGGANYGYTF.

This chain joins TRBV28 and TRBJ2-1; TRBD2 is a possible D gene (6 bases). Between the trimmed V and J ends, which lost 8 bases and 8 bases, there was a span of 16 bases. CDR3 length: 13 residues. Germline V gene lookup returns CDR1 MDHEN and CDR2 SYDVKM. The CDR3 DNA reads TGTGCCAGCGGGATCGCGGGGAGGTATGAGCAGTTCTTC. This encodes CASGIAGRYEQFF.

This clonotype was counted a few times. This chain links TRBV4-1 with TRBJ1-5; no clear D. There are 14 residues in the CDR3. CDR1 MGHRA and CDR2 YSYEKL come from the germline V gene. Trimming left V 1 base short and J 5 bases short, with 9 bases between. The CDR3 protein is CASSQVASYQPQHF. CDR3 coding DNA: TGCGCCAGCAGCCAAGTCGCGAGCTATCAGCCCCAGCATTTT.

The sample holds a few counts of this clonotype. The V call is TRBV7-6, the J call TRBJ2-6; D might be TRBD1 (5 bases). Germline V lookup: CDR1 SGHVS, CDR2 FNYEAQ. The germline V and J ends were trimmed by 1 base and 5 bases, with 9 bases remaining between them. CDR3 length: 15 residues. The CDR3 sequence is CASSLGQPWANVLTF. In DNA, the CDR3 is TGTGCCAGCAGCTTAGGACAGCCGTGGGCCAACGTCCTGACTTTC.

This clonotype has at least ten counts. This chain joins TRBV12-3 or TRBV12-4 and TRBJ2-1, with TRBD1 identical over 9 bases. CDR3 length equals 14 residues. After removal of 5 bases from V and 10 bases from J, the junction contained 9 bases not matched to a gene. The CDR3 protein is CASSGLPGQGEQFF. The CDR3 region has the DNA TGTGCCAGCAGTGGACTTCCAGGACAGGGGGAGCAGTTCTTC.

This clonotype was counted a few times. CDR3 DNA: TGTGCCTGGAATGCAGGGGCAAACTATGGCTACACCTTC. It translates to CAWNAGANYGYTF. The chain couples TRBV30 to TRBJ1-2; tentative D call: TRBD1 (6 bases). Trimming took 4 bases from V and 2 from J, leaving 11 bases between them. Germline lookup yields CDR1 GTSNPN and CDR2 SVGIG (reference sequence). CDR3 length: 13 residues.

This clonotype showed up just a few times. This chain connects TRBV9 to TRBJ2-7; 12 nucleotides match TRBD2. Germline assignment: CDR1 SGDLS and CDR2 YYNGEE. Losses at the gene ends were 0 bases for V and 5 bases for J; bases not matched to a gene: 6. The CDR3 consists of 16 residues. CDR3 DNA: TGTGCCAGCAGCGTAGGCCCTAGCGGGAGGGTCGACGAGCAGTACTTC. Its translation is CASSVGPSGRVDEQYF.

This clonotype was recorded at least ten times. The chain carries TRBV5-1 and TRBJ2-1; D not certain. With 5 bases removed from V and 5 bases from J, the gap between germline ends came to 11 bases. CDR1 SGHRS and CDR2 YFSETQ come from the germline V gene. This CDR3 has 13 residues. The CDR3 DNA is TGCGCCAGCAGGCTCGTAAGTGACAATGAGCAGTTCTTC. This translates into CASRLVSDNEQFF. Based on the CDR3 plus reference TRBV5-1 and TRBJ2-1, the full variable domain is KAGVTQTPRYLIKTRGQQVTLSCSPISGHRSVSWYQQTPGQGLQFLFEYFSETQRNKGNFPGRFSGRQFSNSRSEMNVSTLELGDSALYLCASRLVSDNEQFFGPGTRLTVL.

This clonotype was found many times. The J gene is TRBJ2-5, the V gene TRBV20-1; D is undetermined. The CDR3 length is 15 residues. Germline-derived CDR1 and CDR2 are DFQATT and SNEGSKA (reference sequence). With 3 bases removed from V and 2 bases from J, the gap between germline ends came to 16 bases. CDR3 residues: CSASPYLSGQETQYF. Here the CDR3 DNA reads TGCAGTGCTAGCCCCTACCTAAGTGGGCAAGAGACCCAGTACTTC.

Ten or more counts support this clonotype. The chain couples TRBV5-1 to TRBJ2-3; 8 nucleotides agree with TRBD2. The germline CDR1 and CDR2 sequences are SGHRS and YFSETQ. This CDR3 comprises 16 residues. Trimming removed 4 bases from V and 2 bases from J; junction bases left unmatched: 9. The CDR3, as DNA: TGCGCCAGCAGCCCGGGGGGCGGGAGGCACACAGATACGCAGTATTTT. Protein product: CASSPGGGRHTDTQYF.

Many counts were recorded for this clonotype. The chain joins TRBV11-2 to TRBJ2-1, with TRBD2 matching over 8 bases. CDR1 is SGHAT and CDR2 is FQNNGV in the germline V gene. The V segment lost 1 base and the J segment 7 bases; nucleotides outside the gene matches: 9. This CDR3 is 16 amino acids long. This chain's CDR3 is CASSLVSAGGGNEQFF. The CDR3, as DNA: TGTGCCAGCAGCTTAGTCTCGGCGGGAGGAGGGAATGAGCAGTTCTTC. The full variable domain, in which reference TRBV11-2 and TRBJ2-1 provide the parts outside the CDR3, is EAGVAQSPRYKIIEKRQSVAFWCNPISGHATLYWYQQILGQGPKLLIQFQNNGVVDDSQLPKDRFSAERLKGVDSTLKIQPAKLEDSAVYLCASSLVSAGGGNEQFFGPGTRLTVL.

The chain employs TRBV5-4 and TRBJ1-2, with D tentatively TRBD1 (5 bases). The germline V gene has CDR1 SGHNT and CDR2 YYREEE (reference sequence). V was pared by 5 bases and J by 0 bases, with 14 bases between. The CDR3 loop spans 15 amino acids. CDR3 protein: CASSPDSRSNYGYTF. In nucleotides, the CDR3 is TGTGCCAGCAGTCCCGACAGTCGATCTAACTATGGCTACACCTTC.

This clonotype came up a few times. The chain couples TRBV5-6 to TRBJ2-1, with 9 bases lining up with TRBD2. The CDR3 sequence is 14 residues long. V dropped 0 bases and J dropped 9; count of bases not matched to a gene: 4. Per the germline V gene, CDR1 is SGHDT and CDR2 is YYEEEE. DNA for the CDR3: TGTGCCAGCAGCTTGGTAGCGGGAGAGCGTGAGCAGTTCTTC. Protein: CASSLVAGEREQFF. The full variable domain, in which reference TRBV5-6 and TRBJ2-1 provide the parts outside the CDR3, is DAGVTQSPTHLIKTRGQQVTLRCSPKSGHDTVSWYQQALGQGPQFIFQYYEEEERQRGNFPDRFSGHQFPNYSSELNVNALLLGDSALYLCASSLVAGEREQFFGPGTRLTVL.

In its sample, this clonotype was seen many times. This chain connects TRBV30 to TRBJ1-2, with 10 bases matching TRBD1. This CDR3 region has 15 residues. Germline values: CDR1 GTSNPN, CDR2 SVGIG (reference sequence). The junction had 7 bases not matched to a gene; V was cut back by 2 bases and J by 4 bases. The CDR3, as DNA: TGTGCCTGGAGTATCGGGACAGGGGAAACCTATGGCTACACCTTC. It codes for CAWSIGTGETYGYTF.